Listed below are T cell receptor beta chains from one sample, sequenced in a study of CD8 T cells in ankylosing spondylitis. MiXCR, applied by TCRdb to the 5' RACE reads, yields one record per CDR3 protein. The table records about 440,000 distinct CDR3 sequences, over 15% of them present only once. Sequences were obtained from blood, either unsorted or a sorted T cell fraction (not recorded which). These receptors originate from a male donor with ankylosing spondylitis. CDR3s include the opening cysteine and the closing phenylalanine or tryptophan. Fields, in order: clone size, J gene, V gene, D gene, CDR3 DNA, CDR3 protein. A D gene is named only where the DNA matches it firmly. Clone size is stated in some rows and not others, as once, few, many or a class when expanded.

few	TRBJ2-7	TRBV20-1	.	TGCAGTGCTAGGGGAAGACGCTACGAGCAGTACTTC	CSARGRRYEQYF
.	TRBJ2-1	TRBV18	TRBD1	TGTGCCAGCTCAACACCTTCCGGGACAGGGAATGAGCAGTTCTTC	CASSTPSGTGNEQFF
few	TRBJ2-7	TRBV2	TRBD2	TGTGCCAGCAGTGAAGGGACTAGCGGGGGCTCCTACGAGCAGTACTTC	CASSEGTSGGSYEQYF
.	TRBJ1-5	TRBV2	TRBD1	TGTGCCAGCAGTGGGGGGACAGGGTCCCAGCATTTT	CASSGGTGSQHF
many	TRBJ1-5	TRBV4-2	TRBD1	TGTGCCAGCAGCCAAGCAGGGGGGGCAAGGCAGCCCCAGCATTTT	CASSQAGGARQPQHF
.	TRBJ1-1	TRBV12-3/TRBV12-4	.	TGTGCCAGCAACCCGGGGGGGGGGCGGAACACTGAAGCTTTCTTT	CASNPGGGRNTEAFF
.	TRBJ2-2	TRBV18	.	TGTGCCAGCTCACCGCGGACAGAGGGTTCCGGGGAGCTGTTTTTT	CASSPRTEGSGELFF
.	TRBJ1-1	TRBV29-1	.	TGCAGCTCAGAAGCAGTGAACACTGAAGCTTTCTTT	CSSEAVNTEAFF
many	TRBJ2-5	TRBV11-2	.	TGTGCCAGCAGCGACTGGACGTTTGAAGAGACCCAGTACTTC	CASSDWTFEETQYF
.	TRBJ1-2	TRBV20-1	.	TGCAGTGCTAGACCGGGTTATGGCTACACCTTC	CSARPGYGYTF